This passage covers 32 T cell receptor beta chains from one sample sequenced in a study of memory CD4+ T cells and cytomegalovirus serostatus. Single viable CD3+CD4+CD8-CD45RO+ cells were sorted as the memory CD4+ T cells. Assay used: immunoSEQ multiplex PCR; TCRdb lists only in-frame clones, some missing. The table lists 40,000 to 55,000 clones, roughly 74% of them singletons. Input material: memory CD4+ T cells from blood. The receptors derive from an adult in good health and CMV-seropositive.

The sample holds a few counts of this clone. The chain carries TRBV5-1 and TRBJ2-3; 12 bases align to TRBD2. V dropped 0 bases and J dropped 4; count of bases not matched to a gene: 6. The V gene's germline CDR1 is SGHRS and CDR2 YFSETQ. The CDR3 extends over 17 amino acids. The CDR3: CASSLEPSGGAADTQYF. In nucleotides, the CDR3 is TGCGCCAGCAGCTTGGAGCCTAGCGGGGGGGCCGCAGATACGCAGTATTTT.

The V gene is TRBV21-1, the J gene TRBJ2-7; the DNA was not compared with TRBD2, the D call given in the table. TRBV21-1 is reported as a pseudogene. The CDR3 totals 13 residues. The chain's CDR3 is CASSSLNGYEQYF. As DNA, the CDR3 is TGTGCCAGCAGCAGTCTCAACGGGTACGAGCAGTACTTC.

The chain employs TRBV2 and TRBJ2-5; tentatively, D is TRBD2 (7 bases). The V and J ends lost 6 bases and 4 bases respectively, with 9 bases between them. The CDR3 sequence is 12 residues long. Germline V lookup: CDR1 SNHLY, CDR2 FYNNEI. Written as DNA, the CDR3 is TGTGCCAGCAGGGGAGGGGGAGAGACCCAGTACTTC. Encoded protein: CASRGGGETQYF.

The rearrangement links TRBV20-1 to TRBJ2-5; the D gene is possibly TRBD1 (5 bases). The ends were cut back, 6 bases at V and 2 bases at J, with 7 bases in the middle. The CDR3 covers 11 residues. In germline, CDR1 is DFQATT, CDR2 SNEGSKA (reference sequence). CDR3 coding DNA: TGCAGTGCACAGGCGCAAGAGACCCAGTACTTC. It translates to CSAQAQETQYF.

The J gene is TRBJ1-2, the V gene TRBV11-2, with D possibly TRBD1 on 6 matching bases. V dropped 5 bases and J dropped 4 bases, with 17 bases sitting between them. Germline V gene sequence: CDR1 SGHAT, CDR2 FQNNGV. There are 15 residues in the CDR3. The CDR3 DNA sequence: TGTGCCAGCAGCCCGGTGAGGGGGTCGGGCTATGGCTACACCTTC. Its protein is CASSPVRGSGYGYTF.

This clone was picked up one time. The chain uses TRBV9 and TRBJ1-2; 9 nucleotides align to TRBD1. V was clipped by 3 bases and J by 2 bases; unmatched bases: 5. The CDR3 loop spans 15 amino acids. The V gene's germline CDR1 is SGDLS and CDR2 YYNGEE. Here the CDR3 DNA reads TGTGCCAGCAGCGAGGGGACAGGGATAAACTATGGCTACACCTTC. Translation: CASSEGTGINYGYTF. Using reference TRBV9 and TRBJ1-2 for the parts outside the CDR3, the full variable domain is DSGVTQTPKHLITATGQRVTLRCSPRSGDLSVYWYQQSLDQGLQFLIQYYNGEERAKGNILERFSAQQFPDLHSELNLSSLELGDSALYFCASSEGTGINYGYTFGSGTRLTVV.

V is TRBV11-3 and J is TRBJ2-1, with 8 bases that match TRBD2. With 4 bases clipped from V and 3 bases from J, the junction kept 2 bases outside the gene matches. The CDR3 extends over 14 amino acids. Per germline, CDR1 SGHNT and CDR2 YENEEA. CDR3 loop: CASSSRGGYNEQFF. CDR3 sequence (DNA): TGTGCCAGCAGCTCCCGGGGGGGCTACAATGAGCAGTTCTTC.

The chain uses TRBV4-2 and TRBJ2-5, with 10 nucleotides matching TRBD2. Per germline, CDR1 LGHNA and CDR2 YNFKEQ. J was trimmed by 5 bases and V by 0 bases; bases with no gene match: 12. The CDR3 is 18 residues long. CDR3: CASSQDLIAGGRDETQYF. CDR3 nucleotide sequence: TGTGCCAGCAGCCAAGATCTTATAGCGGGGGGCAGGGATGAGACCCAGTACTTC.

As concerns this clone: The junction departs from the called germline gene at one end, perhaps through a read error. The V gene is TRBV4-2, the J gene TRBJ2-4; 8 nucleotides match TRBD2. Germline assignment: CDR1 LGHNA and CDR2 YNFKEQ. This CDR3 region has 17 residues. CDR3: CASSQDGGPGTSNNQYF. The DNA for the CDR3 is TGTGCCAGCAGCCAAGATGGGGGGCCCGGGACTAGTAACAATCAGTACTTC.

This chain uses TRBV6-1 with TRBJ2-2, with a weak D call TRBD1 (5 bases). The CDR3 is 15 amino acids. V dropped 2 bases and J dropped 6 bases, with 13 bases sitting between them. In germline, CDR1 is MNHNS, CDR2 SASEGT. The CDR3 DNA follows: TGTGCCAGCAGTGAAATGACAGCCTCGGCCGGGGAGCTGTTTTTT. As protein: CASSEMTASAGELFF.

The chain has TRBV28 and TRBJ1-3; possible D gene TRBD1, 6 bases. The CDR3 totals 14 residues. V was clipped by 2 bases and J by 4 bases, with 9 bases between them. In germline, CDR1 is MDHEN, CDR2 SYDVKM. The CDR3 reads CASSLGGRGNTIYF. The CDR3 bases are TGTGCCAGCAGTTTAGGGGGGCGAGGAAACACCATATATTTT.

This clone was detected once. J is TRBJ2-1 and V is TRBV7-9; 9 bases fit TRBD1. V shed 5 bases and J 5 bases; nucleotides not matched to a gene: 7. In germline, CDR1 is SEHNR, CDR2 FQNEAQ (reference sequence). The CDR3 length is 15 residues. The chain's CDR3 is CASSPLRTGDNEQFF. DNA for the CDR3: TGTGCCAGCAGCCCTTTGCGGACAGGGGACAATGAGCAGTTCTTC.

V gene TRBV19 combines with J gene TRBJ2-2, with 10 nucleotides matching TRBD1. The CDR3 totals 14 residues. V lost 8 bases to trimming and J lost 6 bases; unmatched junction nucleotides: 6. Germline V gives CDR1 LNHDA, CDR2 SQIVND (reference sequence). CDR3 in DNA: TGTGCCAGTGAGACAGGGGGCTATTCCGGGGAGCTGTTTTTT. Residues: CASETGGYSGELFF.

This clone was seen just once. The CDR3: CASSFLAVDYGYTF. CDR3 in DNA: TGTGCCAGCAGCTTCCTGGCGGTGGACTATGGCTACACCTTC. The V call is TRBV5-6, the J call TRBJ1-2; D remains ambiguous. V dropped 2 bases and J dropped 3 bases, with 11 bases sitting between them. Germline V gives CDR1 SGHDT, CDR2 YYEEEE. The CDR3 totals 14 residues.

This clone was counted a single time. The CDR3 reads CASSLVFSSEQFF. The DNA of the CDR3 is TGTGCCAGCAGCTTAGTTTTTTCGTCTGAGCAGTTCTTC. The chain joins TRBV7-2 to TRBJ2-1, with D uncertain. Per the germline V gene, CDR1 is SGHTA and CDR2 is FQGNSA. V lost 1 base, J lost 9 bases, and 10 bases lay in between. CDR3 size: 13 residues.

V and J are TRBV6-1 and TRBJ1-1; TRBD1 matches at 9 bases. After removal of 0 bases from V and 8 bases from J, the junction contained 10 bases not matched to a gene. CDR1 MNHNS and CDR2 SASEGT come from the germline V gene. The CDR3 runs to 16 residues. The CDR3: CASSEALVGQGGEAFF. The DNA for the CDR3 is TGTGCCAGCAGTGAAGCGTTAGTGGGACAGGGTGGCGAAGCTTTCTTT.

This clone was detected only a few times. J is TRBJ1-3 and V is TRBV7-8; perhaps TRBD1 as D (6 bases). CDR1 and CDR2 from the germline V gene are SGHVS and FQNEAQ. The CDR3 totals 14 residues. With 6 bases removed from V and 4 bases from J, the gap between germline ends came to 13 bases. The CDR3 DNA is TGTGCCAGCAGTGACACAGGGTTAGGAAACACCATATATTTT. Its translation is CASSDTGLGNTIYF.

The chain uses TRBV7-9 and TRBJ2-3; D uncertain. The V gene's germline CDR1 is SEHNR and CDR2 FQNEAQ (reference sequence). The V end was cut by 4 bases, the J end by 6 bases, with 8 bases between. The CDR3 is 12 residues long. The CDR3 protein is CASSYAADTQYF. The CDR3 region has the DNA TGTGCCAGCAGCTACGCGGCGGATACGCAGTATTTT.

This chain links TRBV5-4 with TRBJ2-2; 7 bases are shared with TRBD1. This CDR3 has 15 amino acids. V trimming: 4 bases; J trimming: 4 bases; junction bases outside the gene matches: 7. Per the germline V gene, CDR1 is SGHNT and CDR2 is YYREEE (reference sequence). The CDR3 loop is CASSPGGTSTGELFF. CDR3 nucleotide sequence: TGTGCCAGCAGCCCAGGGGGTACGAGCACCGGGGAGCTGTTTTTT.

The genes are TRBV4-1 and TRBJ2-1, with D uncertain. The CDR3 runs 16 residues. Germline lookup yields CDR1 MGHRA and CDR2 YSYEKL. The germline V and J ends were trimmed by 1 base and 2 bases, with 12 bases remaining between them. CDR3 bases: TGCGCCAGCAGCCAAGTCCTGCGGAAAACCTACAATGAGCAGTTCTTC. Encoded protein: CASSQVLRKTYNEQFF.

This chain joins TRBV19 and TRBJ1-2; 9 bases fit TRBD1. With 5 bases clipped from V and 3 bases from J, the junction kept 13 bases outside the gene matches. CDR1 and CDR2 from the germline V gene are LNHDA and SQIVND (reference sequence). CDR3 length: 17 amino acids. The CDR3 here is CASSRSPGQGSYYGYTF. For the CDR3, the DNA is TGTGCCAGTAGTCGCTCCCCGGGACAGGGAAGCTACTATGGCTACACCTTC.

The chain links TRBV7-2 to TRBJ1-2; possible D gene TRBD1, 6 bases. Germline V gene lookup returns CDR1 SGHTA and CDR2 FQGNSA. The CDR3 spans 14 residues. V was clipped by 3 bases and J by 8 bases, with 16 bases between them. CDR3 residues: CASSFAGQTWGYTF. The CDR3, as DNA: TGTGCCAGCAGCTTTGCAGGACAGACATGGGGCTACACCTTC.

Details on this clone: An end of the junction differs from the germline gene, which may be a read error. The chain carries TRBV7-7 and TRBJ2-2; 9 bases align to TRBD1. The germline V gene has CDR1 SSHAT and CDR2 FNYEAQ (reference sequence). The CDR3 is 15 residues long. CDR3 coding DNA: TGTGCTAGCAGCCCACAGGGGGCAGACACCGGGGAGCTGTTTTTT. Translation: CASSPQGADTGELFF.

The V call is TRBV6-6, the J call TRBJ1-2; tentative D call: TRBD1 (6 bases). The CDR3 totals 13 residues. With 8 bases removed from V and 1 base from J, the gap between germline ends came to 11 bases. Germline CDR1 is MNHNY and CDR2 is SVGAGI (reference sequence). CDR3 in DNA: TGTGCCAGCGGACAGATAAATAACTATGGCTACACCTTC. Translating it yields CASGQINNYGYTF.

The genes are TRBV2 and TRBJ2-3; D may be TRBD2 (6 bases). Trimming removed 6 bases from V and 2 bases from J, with 9 bases in between. The CDR3 is 13 amino acids. The germline V gene has CDR1 SNHLY and CDR2 FYNNEI. DNA for the CDR3: TGTGCCAGCAGCGGGGACTTCACAGATACGCAGTATTTT. Its translation: CASSGDFTDTQYF.

In this sample, this clone turned up a few times. The chain combines TRBV28 with TRBJ2-2; 7 bases line up with TRBD1. Germline CDR1 and CDR2: MDHEN and SYDVKM. The CDR3 has 15 residues. Trimming at V came to 7 bases and at J to 5 bases, leaving 10 bases not matched to a gene. CDR3 bases: TGTGCCAGCAATCCCGACAGGGCGAGGACCGGGGAGCTGTTTTTT. Translated, it gives CASNPDRARTGELFF.

J is TRBJ1-4 and V is TRBV28; 11 nucleotides align to TRBD1. The germline CDR1 and CDR2 sequences are MDHEN and SYDVKM. V trimming: 5 bases; J trimming: 8 bases; junction bases outside the gene matches: 16. The CDR3 is 18 amino acids. CDR3 coding DNA: TGTGCCAGCAGTGATGGGTTGGGACAGGGGGAAAGTAGAGAAAAACTGTTTTTT. Its translation: CASSDGLGQGESREKLFF.

The sample holds one count of this clone. CDR3 sequence reads: CASSYSRTGSPLHF. The DNA of the CDR3 is TGTGCCAGCAGTTACTCCCGGACAGGTTCACCCCTCCACTTT. The V and J genes are TRBV6-6 and TRBJ1-6; TRBD1 matches 7 bases. The V gene's germline CDR1 is MNHNY and CDR2 SVGAGI (reference sequence). This CDR3 contains 14 residues. After removal of 0 bases from V and 9 bases from J, the junction contained 2 bases not matched to a gene.

The J gene is TRBJ2-5, the V gene TRBV25-1, with D tentatively TRBD1 (6 bases). This CDR3 is 15 amino acids long. V lost 6 bases to trimming and J lost 4 bases, with 18 bases between them. The germline gives CDR1 MGHDK, CDR2 SYGVNS. The DNA of the CDR3 is TGTGCCAGCAGACCCACACAGGGAAGAGGAGAGACCCAGTACTTC. Translation gives CASRPTQGRGETQYF.

The rearrangement uses TRBV7-2 and TRBJ1-4; 7 bases are a match to TRBD1. The CDR3 has 16 amino acids. V lost 0 bases, J lost 6 bases, and 7 bases stayed unmatched. Germline V gene data show CDR1 as SGHTA and CDR2 as FQGNSA. CDR3 protein: CASSLAAGGRYEKLFF. In DNA, the CDR3 is TGTGCCAGCAGCTTAGCGGCAGGGGGTCGGTATGAAAAACTGTTTTTT.

The J gene is TRBJ2-7, the V gene TRBV29-1; TRBD1 agrees at 7 bases. This CDR3 spans 14 amino acids. Germline V gene sequence: CDR1 SQVTM, CDR2 ANQGSEA. With V trimmed by 7 bases and J by 0 bases, 9 bases remained unmatched. The CDR3 coding sequence is TGCAGCGCGCGCCGGGACAGTCTCTCCTACGAGCAGTACTTC. This sequence encodes CSARRDSLSYEQYF.

DNA of the CDR3: TGCAGCGTTGCGCCTAGCGGGGCTGCCTACGAGCAGTACTTC. Translated: CSVAPSGAAYEQYF. The rearrangement joins TRBV29-1 to TRBJ2-7; 9 bases match TRBD2. V lost 4 bases to trimming and J lost 2 bases; unmatched junction nucleotides: 6. CDR3 length equals 14 residues. Germline loops: CDR1 SQVTM, CDR2 ANQGSEA.